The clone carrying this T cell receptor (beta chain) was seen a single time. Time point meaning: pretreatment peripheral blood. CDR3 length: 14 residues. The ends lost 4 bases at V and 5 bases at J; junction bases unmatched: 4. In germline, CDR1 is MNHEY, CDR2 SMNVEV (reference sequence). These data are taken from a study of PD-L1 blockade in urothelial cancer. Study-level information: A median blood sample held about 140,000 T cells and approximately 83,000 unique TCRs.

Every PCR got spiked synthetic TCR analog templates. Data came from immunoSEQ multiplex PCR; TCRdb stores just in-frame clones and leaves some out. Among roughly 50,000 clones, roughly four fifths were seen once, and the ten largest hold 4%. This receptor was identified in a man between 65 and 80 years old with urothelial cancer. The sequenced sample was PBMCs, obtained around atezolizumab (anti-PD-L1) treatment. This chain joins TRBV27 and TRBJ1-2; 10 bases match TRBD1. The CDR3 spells CASSYRDRGYGYTF. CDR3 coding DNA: TGTGCCAGCAGTTACCGGGACAGGGGATATGGCTACACCTTC.